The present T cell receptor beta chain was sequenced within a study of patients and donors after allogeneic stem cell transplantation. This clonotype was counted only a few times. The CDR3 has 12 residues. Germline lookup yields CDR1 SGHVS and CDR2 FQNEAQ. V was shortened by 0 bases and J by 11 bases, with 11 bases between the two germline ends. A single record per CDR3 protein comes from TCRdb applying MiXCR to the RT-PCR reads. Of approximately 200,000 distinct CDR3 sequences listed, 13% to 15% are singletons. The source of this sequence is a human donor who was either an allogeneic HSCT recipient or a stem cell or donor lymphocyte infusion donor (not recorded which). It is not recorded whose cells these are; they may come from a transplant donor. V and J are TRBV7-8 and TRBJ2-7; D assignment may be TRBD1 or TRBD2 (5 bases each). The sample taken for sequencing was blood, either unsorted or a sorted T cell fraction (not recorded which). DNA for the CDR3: TGTGCCAGCAGCTTAGCGGGGGTGGAGGAGTACTTC. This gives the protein CASSLAGVEEYF.